The 22 T cell receptor beta chains in this list originate from one sample, sequenced in a study of cytomegalovirus exposure and HLA in healthy donors. Researchers ran the PCR with 60 Vbeta and 13 Jbeta primers. The protocol was immunoSEQ multiplex PCR, while the TCRdb copy is restricted to in-frame clones and leaves out a portion. The table includes roughly 190,000 clones, around 77% detected once. Sample: PBMCs. The receptors come from a female donor in good health and CMV-seronegative.

The chain couples TRBV5-4 to TRBJ1-1; 7 bases line up with TRBD1. V trimming: 0 bases; J trimming: 6 bases; junction bases outside the gene matches: 5. Germline V gene data show CDR1 as SGHNT and CDR2 as YYREEE (reference sequence). CDR3 length: 14 residues. The CDR3 DNA follows: TGTGCCAGCAGCTTGGAAGGGGGCCGATCTGAAGCTTTCTTT. Its translation is CASSLEGGRSEAFF. Based on the CDR3 plus reference TRBV5-4 and TRBJ1-1, the full variable domain is ETGVTQSPTHLIKTRGQQVTLRCSSQSGHNTVSWYQQALGQGPQFIFQYYREEENGRGNFPPRFSGLQFPNYSSELNVNALELDDSALYLCASSLEGGRSEAFFGQGTRLTVV.

The chain has TRBV7-2 and TRBJ1-4; a weak D match, TRBD1 (6 bases). V shed 3 bases and J shed 8 bases, with 13 bases lying between them. The CDR3 spans 14 residues. The germline gives CDR1 SGHTA, CDR2 FQGNSA. In DNA form, the CDR3 reads TGTGCCAGCAGCTTCGGGACACTGGGGGAAAAACTGTTTTTT. It encodes CASSFGTLGEKLFF.

In nucleotides, the CDR3 is TGTGCCAGCAGCGGGAGAAGATACTCTGGAAACACCATATATTTT. It translates to CASSGRRYSGNTIYF. This chain uses TRBV21-1 with TRBJ1-3. TRBV21-1 is a documented pseudogene. This CDR3 comprises 15 residues.

The rearrangement uses TRBV11-3 and TRBJ2-7; 14 nucleotides line up with TRBD2. CDR1 is SGHNT, CDR2 YENEEA, per germline. This CDR3 contains 16 residues. The J segment lost 2 bases and the V segment lost 5 bases, leaving 5 bases of the junction unmatched. The CDR3 DNA follows: TGTGCCAGCAGCCGAGGGACTAGCGGGGGCACCTACGAGCAGTACTTC. It specifies CASSRGTSGGTYEQYF.

The rearrangement joins TRBV5-4 to TRBJ2-5; 7 nucleotides line up with TRBD2. There are 17 residues in the CDR3. Germline V gives CDR1 SGHNT, CDR2 YYREEE (reference sequence). The trim removed 0 bases at V and 5 bases at J, leaving 13 bases unmatched. CDR3 sequence reads: CASSLGGGVGDWETQYF. The CDR3 nucleotides are TGTGCCAGCAGCTTGGGGGGAGGGGTTGGGGATTGGGAGACCCAGTACTTC.

The gene calls are TRBV5-8 and TRBJ2-3; D remains ambiguous. Looked up from germline, CDR1 is SGHTS and CDR2 is YDEGEE. The CDR3 runs to 11 residues. Trimming took off 1 base at V and 6 bases at J, with 3 bases between the two ends. The CDR3: CASSLQDTQYF. For the CDR3, the DNA is TGTGCCAGCAGCTTGCAGGATACGCAGTATTTT.

The rearrangement uses TRBV4-3 and TRBJ2-7; tentative D call: TRBD1 (6 bases). The CDR3 is made up of 13 amino acids. V lost 0 bases and J lost 7, with 10 bases in between. In germline, CDR1 is LGHNA, CDR2 YSLEER. The CDR3 DNA is TGCGCCAGCAGCCAAGAAAATAGGGGGGAGCAGTACTTC. Translating it yields CASSQENRGEQYF.

The rearrangement joins TRBV7-9 to TRBJ2-3, with 7 bases that match TRBD2. V lost 0 bases to trimming and J lost 4 bases; unmatched junction nucleotides: 7. Looked up from germline, CDR1 is SEHNR and CDR2 is FQNEAQ (reference sequence). The CDR3 length is 16 residues. Written as DNA, the CDR3 is TGTGCCAGCAGCTTAGCCGGCGGGAGAGGACCAGATACGCAGTATTTT. Its protein is CASSLAGGRGPDTQYF. Supplemented by reference TRBV7-9 and TRBJ2-3, the full variable domain reads DTGVSQNPRHKITKRGQNVTFRCDPISEHNRLYWYRQTLGQGPEFLTYFQNEAQLEKSRLLSDRFSAERPKGSFSTLEIQRTEQGDSAMYLCASSLAGGRGPDTQYFGPGTRLTVL.

J is TRBJ2-2 and V is TRBV21-1; TRBD2 is the table's D call and was not checked against the DNA. TRBV21-1 represents a pseudogene. This CDR3 is built from 16 residues. For the CDR3, the DNA is TGTGCCAGCAGCAAAGCAAAGCGGGAGAACACCGGGGAGCTGTTTTTT. Its translation: CASSKAKRENTGELFF.

The chain uses TRBV11-2 and TRBJ1-6; 9 bases agree with TRBD1. V was clipped by 5 bases and J by 6 bases; unmatched bases: 2. CDR3 length: 14 residues. Germline values: CDR1 SGHAT, CDR2 FQNNGV. The CDR3 here is CASSPDRGNSPLHF. The CDR3 DNA reads as TGTGCCAGCAGCCCGGACAGGGGTAATTCACCCCTCCACTTT.

This clone was detected a few times. The genes are TRBV10-3 and TRBJ2-5, with 16 bases matching TRBD2. Germline assignment: CDR1 ENHRY and CDR2 SYGVKD. The V and J ends lost 6 bases and 5 bases, in that order; junction bases with no gene match: 9. CDR3 length equals 17 residues. CDR3 sequence: CAISSPGLAGGWETQYF. DNA of the CDR3: TGTGCCATCAGCTCTCCGGGACTAGCGGGGGGGTGGGAGACCCAGTACTTC.

With regard to this clone: One junction end disagrees with the germline gene, perhaps due to a read error. Other DNA sequences in the sample encode the same CDR3. The CDR3 protein is CASSIGAGGTEAFF. The CDR3 DNA is TGTGCCAGTAGTATCGGGGCAGGGGGCACTGAGGCTTTCTTT. The V gene is TRBV19, the J gene TRBJ1-1; TRBD1 matches at 8 bases. The CDR3 is made up of 14 amino acids. Germline V CDR1 and CDR2: LNHDA, SQIVND (reference sequence). Looking up the rest from reference TRBV19 and TRBJ1-1 gives the full variable domain: DGGITQSPKYLFRKEGQNVTLSCEQNLNHDAMYWYRQDPGQGLRLIYYSQIVNDFQKGDIAEGYSVSREKKESFPLTVTSAQKNPTAFYLCASSIGAGGTEAFFGQGTRLTVV.

V and J are TRBV15 and TRBJ2-7, with 7 positions matching TRBD2. The junction had 8 bases not matched to a gene; V was cut back by 1 base and J by 2 bases. The CDR3 is 16 residues long. In germline, CDR1 is LNHNV, CDR2 YYDKDF (reference sequence). Here the CDR3 DNA reads TGTGCCACCAGCAGAGCGAAAAGCGGGGTTGCCTACGAGCAGTACTTC. Translated: CATSRAKSGVAYEQYF. Filled out from reference TRBV15 and TRBJ2-7, the complete variable domain reads DAMVIQNPRYQVTQFGKPVTLSCSQTLNHNVMYWYQQKSSQAPKLLFHYYDKDFNNEADTPDNFQSRRPNTSFCFLDIRSPGLGDTAMYLCATSRAKSGVAYEQYFGPGTRLTVT.

V usage is TRBV19 and J usage is TRBJ1-3; D is uncertain. This CDR3 is built from 17 residues. Per the germline V gene, CDR1 is LNHDA and CDR2 is SQIVND (reference sequence). Between the trimmed V and J ends, which lost 1 base and 0 bases, there was a span of 13 bases. The CDR3 DNA follows: TGTGCCAGTAGTATAGGGAGGCAAGGGTCCTCTGGAAACACCATATATTTT. Its protein is CASSIGRQGSSGNTIYF.

The chain recombines TRBV4-3 with TRBJ1-1, with 9 bases aligning to TRBD1. V was pared by 0 bases and J by 5 bases, with 7 bases of the junction left unmatched. The CDR3 is 16 amino acids. Germline CDR1 LGHNA, CDR2 YSLEER. The CDR3 DNA sequence: TGCGCCAGCAGCCAAGAACAGGGGGCATGGCGGACTGAAGCTTTCTTT. It codes for CASSQEQGAWRTEAFF.

The chain joins TRBV29-1 to TRBJ2-5, with D possibly matching TRBD1 (5 bases). The CDR3 has 15 amino acids. Trimming took 4 bases from V and 5 from J, leaving 20 bases between them. CDR1 and CDR2 (germline): SQVTM, ANQGSEA. The CDR3 spells CSVVPPQGFQETQYF. The DNA of the CDR3 is TGCAGCGTTGTGCCCCCTCAGGGTTTTCAGGAGACCCAGTACTTC.

CDR3 sequence reads: CAWNRQGFSNQPQHF. CDR3 in DNA: TGTGCCTGGAACCGACAGGGTTTTTCTAATCAGCCCCAGCATTTT. The rearrangement links TRBV30 to TRBJ1-5; 7 bases are a match to TRBD1. V gave up 4 bases and J gave up 4 bases; unmatched junction bases: 10. The germline CDR1 and CDR2 sequences are GTSNPN and SVGIG (reference sequence). There are 15 residues in the CDR3.

The chain combines TRBV7-2 with TRBJ2-7, with 9 bases matching TRBD1. The germline CDR1 and CDR2 sequences are SGHTA and FQGNSA. Losses at the gene ends were 5 bases for V and 8 bases for J; bases not matched to a gene: 10. The CDR3 runs 14 residues. For the CDR3, the DNA is TGTGCCAGCAGCCTGGGGACAGGGAATAGACAGCAGTACTTC. Its protein product is CASSLGTGNRQQYF.

The V gene is TRBV7-9, the J gene TRBJ2-7; 8 bases map to TRBD2. The germline CDR1 and CDR2 sequences are SEHNR and FQNEAQ (reference sequence). This CDR3 has 15 residues. V was pared by 7 bases and J by 5 bases, with 13 bases of the junction left unmatched. The CDR3 loop reads CASNYGGARLNEQYF. CDR3 nucleotide sequence: TGTGCCAGCAACTACGGGGGGGCTAGACTAAACGAGCAGTACTTC.

This sequence joins TRBV29-1 and TRBJ2-7, with 9 bases fitting TRBD2. J gave up 3 bases and V 6 bases, and 15 bases lay outside the gene matches. The CDR3 sequence is 16 residues long. Germline V gives CDR1 SQVTM, CDR2 ANQGSEA. The CDR3 region is CSVRPVVAGADYEQYF. CDR3 nucleotide sequence: TGCAGCGTGCGCCCTGTCGTAGCGGGAGCCGACTACGAGCAGTACTTC.

The J gene is TRBJ1-5, the V gene TRBV5-5; TRBD1 matches 7 bases. The germline V gene encodes CDR1 SGHKS and CDR2 YYEKEE (reference sequence). The CDR3 runs 16 residues. V dropped 5 bases and J dropped 0; count of bases not matched to a gene: 8. The CDR3 is CASSPGTAYSNQPQHF. In DNA form, the CDR3 reads TGTGCCAGCAGTCCCGGGACAGCTTATAGCAATCAGCCCCAGCATTTT.

This clone appeared a few times. The chain carries TRBV29-1 and TRBJ2-5; D unresolved. The CDR3 covers 12 residues. Per the germline V gene, CDR1 is SQVTM and CDR2 is ANQGSEA. V shed 4 bases and J shed 0 bases, with 6 bases lying between them. The CDR3 DNA reads TGCAGCGTTGGCAGGTACCAAGAGACCCAGTACTTC. This encodes CSVGRYQETQYF.